This entry lists 8 T cell receptor beta chains sequenced from one sample in a study of shared clonotypes between healthy human individuals (dated by TCRdb to about 2020). CD8 naive samples were obtained by positive selection for CCR7 among CD45RO-negative cells, yielding a CD45RA+CCR7+ population from which TemRA cells were excluded. The library came from the immunoSEQ multiplex PCR assay. TCRdb holds this immuneACCESS table with in-frame rearrangements only. Some clones are missing; in checked studies, unresolved V genes explain under half, and the rest has no known cause. This sample has fewer than 1 million clones in its table, and 96% of those were observed once. The biggest ten clones account for under 0.3% of the sample. Sample: naive CD8+ T cells sorted from blood. The sample's cell subset or site, from its label and the paper: CD45RA+CCR7+. The origin of the receptors is a man aged 25 to 40 in good health.

The rearrangement joins TRBV7-2 to TRBJ1-5, with D unclear. Per germline, CDR1 SGHTA and CDR2 FQGNSA. The CDR3 consists of 14 residues. Trimming cost V 7 bases and J 2 bases, with 12 bases left between them. The CDR3 loop reads CASTPDMGNQPQHF. The CDR3 DNA sequence: TGTGCCAGCACCCCTGACATGGGCAATCAGCCCCAGCATTTT.

J is TRBJ1-5 and V is TRBV27, with D perhaps matching TRBD1 (5 bases). Trimming cost V 5 bases and J 4 bases, with 12 bases left between them. CDR3 length: 14 residues. Germline V gene lookup returns CDR1 MNHEY and CDR2 SMNVEV (reference sequence). The CDR3 protein is CASSRQGKNQPQHF. CDR3 nucleotide sequence: TGTGCCAGCAGTCGGCAGGGTAAGAATCAGCCCCAGCATTTT.

The chain combines TRBV15 with TRBJ2-5, with 9 bases matching TRBD1. V trimming: 1 base; J trimming: 4 bases; junction bases outside the gene matches: 7. Germline CDR1 reads LNHNV; CDR2 reads YYDKDF (reference sequence). CDR3 length: 16 residues. The CDR3 spells CATSRVGGTGIETQYF. The DNA of the CDR3 is TGTGCCACCAGCAGAGTAGGCGGGACAGGGATAGAGACCCAGTACTTC.

J is TRBJ2-7 and V is TRBV4-3; D is unresolved. The CDR3 extends over 15 amino acids. V lost 0 bases and J lost 2, with 11 bases in between. Germline-derived CDR1 and CDR2 are LGHNA and YSLEER. CDR3: CASSQDVPGPYEQYF. The CDR3 bases are TGCGCCAGCAGCCAAGATGTGCCGGGCCCCTACGAGCAGTACTTC.

This clone was detected a few times. The chain uses TRBV2 and TRBJ1-5; D not certain. Trimming took 0 bases from V and 6 from J, leaving 9 bases between them. CDR3 length: 14 amino acids. Germline CDR1 and CDR2: SNHLY and FYNNEI. DNA for the CDR3: TGTGCCAGCAGTGAAGCAGGGTCTCGTCAGCCCCAGCATTTT. Its protein is CASSEAGSRQPQHF. The whole variable domain, remainder taken from reference TRBV2 and TRBJ1-5, is EPEVTQTPSHQVTQMGQEVILRCVPISNHLYFYWYRQILGQKVEFLVSFYNNEISEKSEIFDDQFSVERPDGSNFTLKIRSTKLEDSAMYFCASSEAGSRQPQHFGDGTRLSIL.

To note about this clone: The junction and the germline gene differ at one end; a read error may be behind it. This chain uses TRBV7-7 with TRBJ2-1, with a possible D match to TRBD2 (5 bases). Germline loops: CDR1 SSHAT, CDR2 FNYEAQ (reference sequence). The CDR3 spans 13 residues. The CDR3 sequence is CASSPPGSNEQFF. The CDR3 coding sequence is TGTGCTAGCAGCCCTCCGGGGAGCAATGAGCAGTTCTTC.

A note on this clone: The sample holds other DNA sequences that translate to the same CDR3. The chain recombines TRBV11-2 with TRBJ2-7; no clear D gene. The CDR3 extends over 12 amino acids. Germline assignment: CDR1 SGHAT and CDR2 FQNNGV. V dropped 5 bases and J dropped 2 bases, with 7 bases sitting between them. The chain's CDR3 is CASSPDTYEQYF. The CDR3 DNA is TGTGCCAGCAGCCCGGATACCTACGAGCAGTACTTC.

This chain joins TRBV30 and TRBJ2-5; 7 bases match TRBD2. Per germline, CDR1 GTSNPN and CDR2 SVGIG (reference sequence). CDR3 size: 14 residues. Losses at the gene ends were 3 bases for V and 3 bases for J; bases not matched to a gene: 7. CDR3 coding DNA: TGTGCCTGGAGCTCAGGACTAGGAAAAGAGACCCAGTACTTC. Translating it yields CAWSSGLGKETQYF.